This is a list of T cell receptor beta chains from one sample in a study of PD-1 blockade in classical Hodgkin lymphoma. Clones were sequenced by immunoSEQ multiplex PCR, and TCRdb holds only the in-frame ones, with some missing. Among roughly 140,000 clones listed, around four fifths were seen once. The sequencing used peripheral blood mononuclear cells (PBMCs), collected before the second cycle of nivolumab. These receptors originate from a human donor with classical Hodgkin lymphoma. Both conserved end residues are part of each CDR3. D genes are given only for firm matches. Size is omitted from some rows. Given values are once, few, many or a class for expanded clones.

. TRBD2 TRBJ2-2 TRBV7-2 CASSEWGTSGTGELFF TGTGCCAGCAGTGAATGGGGGACTAGCGGCACCGGGGAGCTGTTTTTT
. TRBD2 TRBJ2-1 TRBV7-9 CASSFVASGEQFF TGTGCCAGCAGCTTTGTGGCTAGCGGTGAGCAGTTCTTC
. . TRBJ1-3 TRBV5-8 CASSRTDRASGNTIYF TGTGCCAGCAGTCGGACGGACAGAGCCTCCGGAAACACCATATATTTT
few . TRBJ2-5 TRBV7-7 CASSLVRAETQYF TGTGCCAGCAGCTTAGTCAGGGCCGAGACCCAGTACTTC
. . TRBJ2-3 TRBV9 CASSVVTTSSTDTQYF TGTGCCAGCAGCGTAGTTACAACGTCTAGCACAGATACGCAGTATTTT
. . TRBJ2-2 TRBV9 CASSVDLGVGTGELFF TGTGCCAGCAGCGTAGATCTGGGAGTAGGTACCGGGGAGCTGTTTTTT
. TRBD2 TRBJ2-1 TRBV7-3 CASSRLGGAYNEQFF TGTGCCAGCAGCCGACTCGGGGGGGCCTACAATGAGCAGTTCTTC
. TRBD1 TRBJ2-7 TRBV10-3 CAISARDRSYEQYF TGTGCCATCAGTGCCCGGGACAGGAGCTACGAGCAGTACTTC
few . TRBJ2-1 TRBV15 CATSRAGARINEQFF TGTGCCACCAGCAGAGCGGGTGCAAGAATCAATGAGCAGTTCTTC
once TRBD1 TRBJ2-4 TRBV19 CASSPIPGQENIQYF TGTGCCAGTAGCCCAATCCCGGGACAGGAGAACATTCAGTACTTC
. . TRBJ1-1 TRBV7-2 CASSLRSGDMNTEAFF TGTGCCAGCAGCTTAAGGTCTGGGGACATGAACACTGAAGCTTTCTTT
. . TRBJ2-3 TRBV5-1 CASSFRDPREDTQYF TGCGCCAGCAGCTTCCGGGACCCAAGGGAGGATACGCAGTATTTT
. TRBD1 TRBJ1-4 TRBV6-6 CASSYGRGQGDEKLFF TGTGCCAGCAGTTACGGGCGGGGACAGGGGGATGAAAAACTGTTTTTT
once TRBD2 TRBJ2-3 TRBV18 CASSQGASGTADTQYF TGTGCCAGCTCACAAGGTGCTAGCGGGACCGCAGATACGCAGTATTTT
. TRBD2 TRBJ2-1 TRBV4-1 CASSQDKVSGRIAYNEQFF TGCGCCAGCAGCCAAGATAAAGTAAGCGGGAGGATCGCCTACAATGAGCAGTTCTTC